The 30 T cell receptor beta chains below were found in one sample sequenced in a study of T cells in Graves' hyperthyroidism and ophthalmopathy. Researchers amplified the TCR beta CDR3 regions from RNA transcripts. An initial round of RT-PCR targeting the TCR CDR3 relied on the HTBI primer set. Each CDR3 protein is one row after TCRdb ran MiXCR on the multiplex PCR reads. The sample lists 350,000 or so distinct CDR3 sequences, 21% occurring once. Sequencing was done on a sample of blood. The source is a woman aged 50 to 60 with Graves' hyperthyroidism.

This clonotype was counted a few times. V gene TRBV20-1 combines with J gene TRBJ1-5; no reliable D call. The CDR3 is made up of 14 amino acids. Germline V gene data show CDR1 as DFQATT and CDR2 as SNEGSKA (reference sequence). V was shortened by 3 bases and J by 0 bases, with 9 bases between the two germline ends. In nucleotides, the CDR3 is TGCAGTGCTAGTCCCAGAGCTAGCAATCAGCCCCAGCATTTT. It is translated as CSASPRASNQPQHF.

The chain recombines TRBV11-2 with TRBJ2-3, with D possibly being TRBD1 (6 bases). CDR3 length equals 15 residues. The ends were cut back, 5 bases at V and 3 bases at J, with 15 bases in the middle. Per the germline V gene, CDR1 is SGHAT and CDR2 is FQNNGV. CDR3 coding DNA: TGTGCCAGCAGCCCAATATTACAGGGAACAGATACGCAGTATTTT. Translating it yields CASSPILQGTDTQYF. Based on the CDR3 plus reference TRBV11-2 and TRBJ2-3, the full variable domain is EAGVAQSPRYKIIEKRQSVAFWCNPISGHATLYWYQQILGQGPKLLIQFQNNGVVDDSQLPKDRFSAERLKGVDSTLKIQPAKLEDSAVYLCASSPILQGTDTQYFGPGTRLTVL.

To note about this clonotype: A much larger clone lies one base from this, so it may be a read error. J is TRBJ1-6 and V is TRBV3-1; 8 bases align to TRBD1. The V gene's germline CDR1 is LGHDT and CDR2 YNNKEL (reference sequence). CDR3 length: 15 amino acids. In DNA, the CDR3 is TGTGCCGGCAGCCAAGGGGACAGGTCCTCTTCACCCCTCCACTTT. Protein sequence: CAGSQGDRSSSPLHF. The variable domain in full, with the rest retrieved from reference TRBV3-1 and TRBJ1-6, is DTAVSQTPKYLVTQMGNDKSIKCEQNLGHDTMYWYKQDSKKFLKIMFSYNNKELIINETVPNRFSPKSPDKAHLNLHINSLELGDSAVYFCAGSQGDRSSSPLHFGNGTRLTVT.

The V and J genes are TRBV27 and TRBJ1-1; D unclear. Deletions cut 6 bases from V and 0 bases from J, with 8 bases between. CDR1 and CDR2 (germline): MNHEY, SMNVEV (reference sequence). The CDR3 runs 13 residues. The CDR3: CASRNLLNTEAFF. The CDR3 region has the DNA TGTGCCAGCAGAAACCTTCTGAACACTGAAGCTTTCTTT.

A few counts support this clonotype. The rearrangement links TRBV5-1 to TRBJ1-6; D is unclear. Germline CDR1 SGHRS, CDR2 YFSETQ. CDR3 length: 14 amino acids. With 0 bases removed from V and 7 bases from J, the gap between germline ends came to 8 bases. The chain's CDR3 is CASSLATTNSPLHF. In nucleotides, the CDR3 is TGCGCCAGCAGCTTGGCTACCACCAATTCACCCCTCCACTTT.

J is TRBJ1-6 and V is TRBV10-2; D possibly corresponds to TRBD1 (5 bases). CDR3 length: 13 residues. V lost 4 bases to trimming and J lost 7 bases, with 8 bases between them. CDR1 and CDR2 (germline): WSHSY, SAAADI. CDR3 bases: TGCGCCAGCAGTGCTGGGGGGAATTCACCCCTCCACTTT. Its translation: CASSAGGNSPLHF.

The rearrangement links TRBV28 to TRBJ1-6; D call uncertain. CDR1 and CDR2 from the germline V gene are MDHEN and SYDVKM. CDR3 length equals 16 residues. With 3 bases removed from V and 9 bases from J, the gap between germline ends came to 18 bases. The chain's CDR3 is CASSLIPGLARSPLHF. CDR3 bases: TGTGCCAGCAGTTTGATTCCGGGCCTGGCTCGTTCACCCCTCCACTTT.

The chain has TRBV12-3 or TRBV12-4 and TRBJ2-1, with unresolved D. V was cut by 6 bases and J by 7 bases, with 16 bases left in between. This CDR3 contains 14 residues. This CDR3 is CASRGRGVSNEQFF. CDR3 bases: TGTGCCAGCAGAGGGCGTGGGGTCAGTAATGAGCAGTTCTTC.

The chain employs TRBV4-1 and TRBJ2-6; D is ambiguous. CDR1 MGHRA and CDR2 YSYEKL come from the germline V gene. The V and J ends lost 4 bases and 2 bases respectively, with 12 bases between them. The CDR3 is 16 residues long. The CDR3 nucleotides are TGCGCCAGCAGCCCTCAGGTCACGGCTGGGGCCAACGTCCTGACTTTC. Translated, it gives CASSPQVTAGANVLTF.

This clonotype was recorded many times. The chain links TRBV29-1 to TRBJ2-5; TRBD1 aligns across 12 bases. CDR1 and CDR2 from the germline V gene are SQVTM and ANQGSEA. The V segment lost 5 bases and the J segment 4 bases; nucleotides outside the gene matches: 8. The CDR3 runs 15 residues. CDR3 region: CSVLPGQGAGETQYF. The CDR3 DNA reads as TGCAGCGTTCTACCGGGACAGGGGGCAGGAGAGACCCAGTACTTC.

This clonotype showed up many times. This chain joins TRBV6-1 and TRBJ1-2, with D unresolved. Trimming took 5 bases from V and 5 from J, leaving 12 bases between them. This CDR3 is built from 13 residues. Germline assignment: CDR1 MNHNS and CDR2 SASEGT. The CDR3 loop is CASSTSGPYGYTF. The CDR3 nucleotides read TGTGCCAGCAGTACGTCCGGACCTTATGGCTACACCTTC.

On this clonotype itself: A single base separates this from a much larger clone, so it may be a read error. CDR3 in amino acids: CSALGQGAPYEQYF. Here the CDR3 DNA reads TGCAGTGCTCTCGGACAGGGGGCCCCCTACGAGCAGTACTTC. The chain carries TRBV20-1 and TRBJ2-7, with 11 bases lining up with TRBD1. This CDR3 is 14 amino acids long. V shed 5 bases and J 2 bases; nucleotides not matched to a gene: 5. Germline V gene lookup returns CDR1 DFQATT and CDR2 SNEGSKA (reference sequence).

This clonotype came up many times. The rearrangement uses TRBV6-2 or TRBV6-3 and TRBJ1-5; the D gene is possibly TRBD1 (5 bases). Trimming took off 2 bases at V and 4 bases at J, with 9 bases between the two ends. The CDR3 runs to 14 residues. In germline, CDR1 is MNHEY, CDR2 SVGEGT. The CDR3 DNA follows: TGTGCCAGCAGTTACCCGGGACGGAATCAGCCCCAGCATTTT. This sequence encodes CASSYPGRNQPQHF.

This clonotype was observed a handful of times. The chain employs TRBV9 and TRBJ1-1, with TRBD1 matching 7 bases. Germline-derived CDR1 and CDR2 are SGDLS and YYNGEE. CDR3 length equals 15 residues. With 0 bases clipped from V and 10 bases from J, the junction kept 12 bases outside the gene matches. Written as DNA, the CDR3 is TGTGCCAGCAGCGTAGAAGGCAGGGGGATCGGGGCAGCTTTCTTT. Translation: CASSVEGRGIGAAFF.

This clonotype has at least ten counts. The chain carries TRBV2 and TRBJ1-2; 9 bases align to TRBD1. This CDR3 has 15 amino acids. Germline loops: CDR1 SNHLY, CDR2 FYNNEI. V was clipped by 0 bases and J by 4 bases; unmatched bases: 3. The CDR3 is CASSEAGQGAYGYTF. As DNA, the CDR3 is TGTGCCAGCAGTGAAGCGGGACAGGGTGCCTATGGCTACACCTTC.

This clonotype was detected ten times or more. CDR3 nucleotides: TGCGCCAGCAGGGCTCTTGGTTTGGACGGGGAGCTGTTTTTT. This gives the protein CASRALGLDGELFF. The chain employs TRBV5-1 and TRBJ2-2; D is undetermined. This CDR3 region has 14 residues. CDR1 SGHRS and CDR2 YFSETQ come from the germline V gene. The ends were cut back, 5 bases at V and 7 bases at J, with 15 bases in the middle.

V gene TRBV5-6 combines with J gene TRBJ1-4; 9 bases are a match to TRBD1. CDR3 size: 16 residues. CDR1 is SGHDT, CDR2 YYEEEE, per germline. Trimming at V came to 3 bases and at J to 7 bases, leaving 10 bases not matched to a gene. CDR3 region: CASSYYSGTGIEKLFF. In DNA form, the CDR3 reads TGTGCCAGCAGCTATTACTCCGGGACAGGGATTGAAAAACTGTTTTTT.

In its sample, this clonotype was seen many times. The chain uses TRBV5-1 and TRBJ2-1; the D is unclear. There are 13 residues in the CDR3. Germline-derived CDR1 and CDR2 are SGHRS and YFSETQ. The V end lost 2 bases, the J end lost 3 bases, and 6 bases lay between the germline ends. The CDR3 DNA reads as TGCGCCAGCAGCTTCTCTCGCTACAATGAGCAGTTCTTC. This gives the protein CASSFSRYNEQFF. The entire variable domain, with the rest obtained from reference TRBV5-1 and TRBJ2-1, is as follows: KAGVTQTPRYLIKTRGQQVTLSCSPISGHRSVSWYQQTPGQGLQFLFEYFSETQRNKGNFPGRFSGRQFSNSRSEMNVSTLELGDSALYLCASSFSRYNEQFFGPGTRLTVL.

The chain combines TRBV18 with TRBJ2-3, with no clear D. CDR1 and CDR2 (germline): KGHSH, LQKENI. CDR3 size: 13 residues. Trimming took 1 base from V and 6 from J, leaving 8 bases between them. In DNA form, the CDR3 reads TGTGCCAGCTCACCACGATTAGGGGATACGCAGTATTTT. This encodes CASSPRLGDTQYF.

This CDR3 reads CASSLWGLQETQYF. CDR3 nucleotide sequence: TGTGCCAGCAGTCTTTGGGGGCTCCAAGAGACCCAGTACTTC. The V and J genes are TRBV28 and TRBJ2-5, with D perhaps TRBD1 (6 bases). This CDR3 is built from 14 residues. Trimming left V 5 bases short and J 1 base short, with 11 bases between. Germline CDR1 reads MDHEN; CDR2 reads SYDVKM.

Only a few counts were recorded for this clonotype. The V gene is TRBV5-4, the J gene TRBJ1-4; D is unclear. V was cut by 4 bases and J by 1 base, with 11 bases left in between. The germline CDR1 and CDR2 sequences are SGHNT and YYREEE (reference sequence). The CDR3 runs to 15 residues. The CDR3, as DNA: TGTGCCAGCAGCCGCCGATTAGGAACTAATGAAAAACTGTTTTTT. Encoded protein: CASSRRLGTNEKLFF.

This clonotype has at least ten counts. The chain has TRBV7-9 and TRBJ2-7; D may be TRBD1 or TRBD2 (6 bases each). The germline V gene has CDR1 SEHNR and CDR2 FQNEAQ (reference sequence). V lost 0 bases and J 1 base, leaving 25 bases between the germline ends. There are 20 residues in the CDR3. CDR3 sequence (DNA): TGTGCCAGCAGCTTAGCTTTGGGTCTAGTTGGGGGGCTAGGATCCTACGAGCAGTACTTC. Translation: CASSLALGLVGGLGSYEQYF.

This clonotype was observed at least ten times. The V gene is TRBV7-3, the J gene TRBJ2-1; 9 bases match TRBD1. The junction had 4 bases not matched to a gene; V was cut back by 4 bases and J by 3 bases. The germline V gene has CDR1 SGHTA and CDR2 FQGTGA. This CDR3 contains 15 residues. The CDR3 reads CASSSDRGSYNEQFF. For the CDR3, the DNA is TGTGCCAGCAGCTCGGACAGGGGAAGCTACAATGAGCAGTTCTTC.

This clonotype was detected ten times or more. V gene TRBV7-3 combines with J gene TRBJ1-1; 7 nucleotides match TRBD1. The CDR3 has 14 amino acids. Germline CDR1 is SGHTA and CDR2 is FQGTGA. V shed 5 bases and J 0 bases; nucleotides not matched to a gene: 3. DNA of the CDR3: TGTGCCAGCAGCAAACAGGGGATGAACACTGAAGCTTTCTTT. This sequence encodes CASSKQGMNTEAFF.

The chain recombines TRBV27 with TRBJ1-2; tentative D call: TRBD1 (5 bases). The germline gives CDR1 MNHEY, CDR2 SMNVEV (reference sequence). V gave up 3 bases and J gave up 4 bases, with 12 bases separating them. The CDR3 consists of 14 residues. DNA of the CDR3: TGTGCCAGCAGTTTGGGCAGGGTGGGCTATGGCTACACCTTC. The encoded protein is CASSLGRVGYGYTF.

This chain joins TRBV2 and TRBJ2-1, with D tentatively TRBD1 (6 bases). The J call may be in error: the DNA end matches TRBJ2-7 better. CDR3 length: 14 residues. The germline V gene has CDR1 SNHLY and CDR2 FYNNEI. The CDR3 loop reads CASSDYRVSGEQYF. In DNA, the CDR3 is TGTGCCAGCAGTGACTACAGGGTTTCGGGTGAGCAGTACTTC.

This clonotype occurred many times. The rearrangement links TRBV9 to TRBJ2-7; TRBD1 agrees at 7 bases. The germline V gene has CDR1 SGDLS and CDR2 YYNGEE. The V segment lost 0 bases and the J segment 4 bases; nucleotides outside the gene matches: 4. The CDR3 length is 14 residues. The CDR3 protein is CASSVGGGGYEQYF. The DNA for the CDR3 is TGTGCCAGCAGCGTAGGAGGGGGCGGATACGAGCAGTACTTC.

Only a few counts were recorded for this clonotype. The chain is built from TRBV20-1 and TRBJ1-5; D might be TRBD1 (5 bases). There are 13 residues in the CDR3. Germline V gene sequence: CDR1 DFQATT, CDR2 SNEGSKA (reference sequence). Trimming left V 5 bases short and J 0 bases short, with 8 bases between. The CDR3 bases are TGCAGTGCTCCCGACAGTAGCAATCAGCCCCAGCATTTT. It encodes CSAPDSSNQPQHF.

In this sample, this clonotype turned up many times. At one end, the junction sequence differs from germline, possibly due to a read error. The V and J genes are TRBV7-7 and TRBJ2-3, with D maybe TRBD2 (6 bases). The CDR3 extends over 16 amino acids. Germline CDR1 and CDR2: SSHAT and FNYEAQ (reference sequence). CDR3 bases: TGTGCTAGCAGCCTCATTCGCGGGACCAACACAGATACGCAGTATTTT. Its translation: CASSLIRGTNTDTQYF. The variable domain in full, with the rest retrieved from reference TRBV7-7 and TRBJ2-3, is GAGVSQSPRYKVTKRGQDVTLRCDPISSHATLYWYQQALGQGPEFLTYFNYEAQPDKSGLPSDRFSAERPEGSISTLTIQRTEQRDSAMYRCASSLIRGTNTDTQYFGPGTRLTVL.

This clonotype was recorded a few times. The chain joins TRBV9 to TRBJ1-1; no reliable D call. Trimming removed 2 bases from V and 6 bases from J, with 8 bases in between. This CDR3 region has 12 residues. Germline loops: CDR1 SGDLS, CDR2 YYNGEE. The CDR3 is CASSVPAPEAFF. The CDR3 bases are TGTGCCAGCAGCGTGCCCGCCCCTGAAGCTTTCTTT.